A selection of T cell receptor beta chains follows, all from one sample in a study of metastatic and nonmetastatic thyroid tumors. TCRdb re-analyzed the PCR reads through MiXCR. The sample yields about 16,000 clones, about 31% seen once. The sample consisted of tumor tissue. The receptors derive from a female donor with papillary thyroid cancer or a benign thyroid nodule (not recorded which). Some clones in this sample may be carry-over from other donors' samples. Both conserved end residues are part of each CDR3. D genes are given only for firm matches. Clone size is not always given. Where it is, it says once, few, many or a class for expanded clones.

TRBJ1-1 few NA TRBV6-2/TRBV6-3 TGTGCCAGCAGTTACTCCGGGACCTGGGACACTGAAGCTTTCTTT CASSYSGTWDTEAFF
TRBJ1-6 NA NA TRBV4-1 TGCGCCAGCAGCCAAGAACGGTCAGCACCCCTCCACTTT CASSQERSAPLHF
TRBJ1-1 medium-sized NA TRBV2 TGTGCCAGCAGTGCAGGGTCCAACACTGAAGCTTTCTTT CASSAGSNTEAFF
TRBJ1-2 medium-sized NA TRBV15 TGTGCCACCAGCAGAGATTGGACGGATTATGGCTACACCTTC CATSRDWTDYGYTF
TRBJ1-6 many TRBD1 TRBV3-1 TGTGCCAGCAGCCAAGGGGACAGGGGAGCGGCACCCCTCCACTTT CASSQGDRGAAPLHF
TRBJ2-5 many NA TRBV9 TGTGCCAGCAGCGTAGAAGGTATTGAGACCCAGTACTTC CASSVEGIETQYF
TRBJ1-6 few NA TRBV6-1 TGTGCCAGCAGTGCGGGGCCTTATAATTCACCCCTCCACTTT CASSAGPYNSPLHF
TRBJ2-7 medium-sized TRBD1 TRBV15 TGTGCCACCAGCAGATCGACAGGGACCTCCTACGAGCAGTACTTC CATSRSTGTSYEQYF
TRBJ1-5 NA NA TRBV20-1 TGCAGTGCGAGCGGAGGGGCAGGGAGCAATCAGCCCCAGCATTTT CSASGGAGSNQPQHF
TRBJ2-7 NA NA TRBV20-1 TGCAGTGCTACCCAAACTGTTACCTACGAGCAGTACTTC CSATQTVTYEQYF
TRBJ2-5 many NA TRBV5-4 TGTGCCAGCATGGTTAGGTCCAACCTCCAAGAGACCCAGTACTTC CASMVRSNLQETQYF
TRBJ1-5 many TRBD1 TRBV6-1 TGTGCCAGCAGCCAAGGGGGCAGACGGGGTTACAGTCAGCCCCAGCATTTT CASSQGGRRGYSQPQHF
TRBJ2-7 few TRBD2 TRBV9 TGTGCCAGCAGCGGGTTAGCGGGGGGGACCTACGAGCAGTACTTC CASSGLAGGTYEQYF
TRBJ1-3 medium-sized NA TRBV7-3 TGTGCCAGCAGCCCAACAGGAGACTCTGGAAACACCATATATTTT CASSPTGDSGNTIYF
TRBJ1-5 few TRBD1 TRBV19 TGTGCCAGTAGCCCGACAGGGAGCAATCAGCCCCAGCATTTT CASSPTGSNQPQHF
TRBJ2-3 NA TRBD2 TRBV20-1 TGCAGTGCTACTACACTAGCGGGCTACACAGATACGCAGTATTTT CSATTLAGYTDTQYF
TRBJ1-6 many NA TRBV28 TGTGCCAGCAGTTCGAGGGGTTCACCCCTCCACTTT CASSSRGSPLHF
TRBJ1-6 NA NA TRBV14 TGTGCCAGCAGCCACGAAAGCTCCTATAATTCACCCCTCCACTTT CASSHESSYNSPLHF
TRBJ1-1 NA NA TRBV11-2 TGTGCCAGCAGCTTAACTGTGAACACTGAAGCTTTCTTT CASSLTVNTEAFF
TRBJ2-2 many NA TRBV6-1 TGTGCCAGCATCCGGGACTTGAACACCGGGGAGCTGTTTTTT CASIRDLNTGELFF
TRBJ1-4 NA NA TRBV30 TGTGCCTGGACTCTGACCGGGGCCTATAATGAAAAACTGTTTTTT CAWTLTGAYNEKLFF
TRBJ2-3 few TRBD1 TRBV6-1 TGTGCCAGCAGTAGGGACAGGGGAAGCACAGATACGCAGTATTTT CASSRDRGSTDTQYF
TRBJ2-7 NA NA TRBV3-1 TGTGCCAGCAGCCAAGTAGCCTACGAGCAGTACTTC CASSQVAYEQYF
TRBJ2-6 medium-sized NA TRBV7-8 TGTGCCAGCAGCCCCAGGGTCCCCGGGGCCAACGTCCTGACTTTC CASSPRVPGANVLTF
TRBJ1-1 medium-sized NA TRBV12-3/TRBV12-4 TGTGCCAGCAGCCTCCGGGGGGAAGAATGGATGAACACTGAAGCTTTCTTT CASSLRGEEWMNTEAFF
TRBJ1-1 NA NA TRBV11-2 TGTGCCAGCAGCTTAATTGCCGGGAAGGGGAACACTGAAGCTTTCTTT CASSLIAGKGNTEAFF
TRBJ1-6 medium-sized NA TRBV20-1 TGCAGTGCCCTCGGGGGTAATTCACCCCTCCACTTT CSALGGNSPLHF
TRBJ1-6 NA NA TRBV7-3 TGTGCCAGCAGCTCTCTTGGAGAGTACTATTCACCCCTCCACTTT CASSSLGEYYSPLHF
TRBJ1-5 large NA TRBV9 TGTGCCAGCAGCGTACGCGGGGATAGCAATCAGCCCCAGCATTTT CASSVRGDSNQPQHF
TRBJ2-7 few TRBD2 TRBV27 TGTGCCAGCAGTTTATCGATCGGGAGGACCTACGAGCAGTACTTC CASSLSIGRTYEQYF
TRBJ2-5 many TRBD2 TRBV5-6 TGTGCCAGCAGCGCCGGGACTAGCGGGGGGGCACGAGAGACCCAGTACTTC CASSAGTSGGARETQYF
TRBJ2-7 NA NA TRBV30 TGTGCCTGGAGTGTACTCTCCTACGAGCAGTACTTC CAWSVLSYEQYF